These 30 T cell receptor beta chains share one sample of origin, sequenced in a study of T cell changes during pregnancy in multiple sclerosis. Assay used: immunoSEQ multiplex PCR; TCRdb lists only in-frame clones, some missing. Here the sample spans some 85,000 clones, 80% to 95% being singletons. The sequences come from peripheral blood, collected in the second trimester of pregnancy. Receptor source: a female donor in good health, enrolled as a control in a pregnancy study.

V gene TRBV25-1 combines with J gene TRBJ1-1; D is uncertain. The length of the CDR3 is 13 residues. Germline V gene data show CDR1 as MGHDK and CDR2 as SYGVNS. Trimming cost V 3 bases and J 3 bases, with 8 bases left between them. The CDR3 loop reads CASSDTAYTEAFF. The CDR3 nucleotides read TGTGCCAGCAGTGACACAGCATACACTGAAGCTTTCTTT.

The V and J genes are TRBV7-6 and TRBJ1-2, with D perhaps matching TRBD1 (6 bases). With 5 bases removed from V and 6 bases from J, the gap between germline ends came to 16 bases. The CDR3 contains 14 residues. Germline CDR1 SGHVS, CDR2 FNYEAQ. CDR3 amino acids: CASSLGRGSDGYTF. The CDR3 DNA sequence: TGTGCCAGCAGCCTTGGAAGGGGGAGTGATGGCTACACCTTC.

The V call is TRBV9, the J call TRBJ2-2; 9 positions match TRBD2. The CDR3 contains 16 residues. The germline V gene has CDR1 SGDLS and CDR2 YYNGEE. J was trimmed by 1 base and V by 4 bases; bases with no gene match: 5. The CDR3 DNA is TGTGCCAGCAGCACGGGACTAGCCAAGAACACCGGGGAGCTGTTTTTT. It is translated as CASSTGLAKNTGELFF.

The rearrangement joins TRBV19 to TRBJ2-7; a possible D gene is TRBD1 (5 bases). Trimming took 3 bases from V and 3 from J, leaving 15 bases between them. There are 15 residues in the CDR3. Germline values: CDR1 LNHDA, CDR2 SQIVND (reference sequence). CDR3 loop: CASSIRGSIGYEQYF. CDR3 nucleotide sequence: TGTGCCAGTAGTATTAGGGGCTCCATAGGCTACGAGCAGTACTTC. Supplemented by reference TRBV19 and TRBJ2-7, the full variable domain reads DGGITQSPKYLFRKEGQNVTLSCEQNLNHDAMYWYRQDPGQGLRLIYYSQIVNDFQKGDIAEGYSVSREKKESFPLTVTSAQKNPTAFYLCASSIRGSIGYEQYFGPGTRLTVT.

CDR3 bases: TGTGCCAGTAGTGCCAGTAGGACAGGCCAAGAGACCCAGTACTTC. Translation gives CASSASRTGQETQYF. This chain connects TRBV19 to TRBJ2-5, with 7 bases that match TRBD1. The CDR3 consists of 15 residues. Germline CDR1 reads LNHDA; CDR2 reads SQIVND (reference sequence). The V and J ends lost 5 bases and 1 base, in that order; junction bases with no gene match: 7.

This clone occurred once. The rearrangement links TRBV7-9 to TRBJ2-2; tentatively, D is TRBD1 (5 bases). V was cut by 3 bases and J by 4 bases, with 12 bases left in between. Germline loops: CDR1 SEHNR, CDR2 FQNEAQ (reference sequence). This CDR3 has 15 amino acids. The CDR3 nucleotides read TGTGCCAGCAGCTTGGAACTTAGGGGCACCGGGGAGCTGTTTTTT. Translation: CASSLELRGTGELFF.

The V gene is TRBV7-2, the J gene TRBJ2-2; 9 bases align to TRBD2. The CDR3 sequence is 16 residues long. J gave up 4 bases and V 7 bases, and 10 bases lay outside the gene matches. Looked up from germline, CDR1 is SGHTA and CDR2 is FQGNSA. DNA of the CDR3: TGTGCCAGCACCAGGCCGGGACTAGCTGGCACCGGGGAGCTGTTTTTT. Protein: CASTRPGLAGTGELFF.

The V and J genes are TRBV4-3 and TRBJ1-2, with 11 bases matching TRBD1. V shed 5 bases, J shed 4 bases, and the junction held 9 bases outside the gene matches. The germline V gene has CDR1 LGHNA and CDR2 YSLEER. CDR3 length: 16 amino acids. The CDR3 region is CASSSGQGATLYGYTF. The CDR3 DNA reads as TGCGCCAGCAGCTCAGGACAGGGGGCGACCCTCTATGGCTACACCTTC.

The chain links TRBV19 to TRBJ1-2; D possibly corresponds to TRBD1 (6 bases). This CDR3 comprises 15 residues. CDR1 is LNHDA, CDR2 SQIVND, per germline (reference sequence). The V gene lost 5 bases and the J gene lost 10 bases, with 23 bases spanning the gap. The DNA of the CDR3 is TGTGCCAGTAGTGATAACCGACAGGCCCCTAAGGTCTACACCTTC. Its translation: CASSDNRQAPKVYTF.

This sequence joins TRBV28 and TRBJ1-2, with D possibly being TRBD1 (5 bases). The V end was cut by 4 bases, the J end by 13 bases, with 13 bases between. This CDR3 is 11 amino acids long. Looked up from germline, CDR1 is MDHEN and CDR2 is SYDVKM. For the CDR3, the DNA is TGTGCCAGCAGTTACGCAGGGTACGTCACCTTC. The encoded protein is CASSYAGYVTF.

The rearrangement links TRBV9 to TRBJ1-1; no firm D call. The CDR3 has 14 residues. The V gene lost 0 bases and the J gene lost 11 bases, with 17 bases spanning the gap. Looked up from germline, CDR1 is SGDLS and CDR2 is YYNGEE. The CDR3 loop is CASSVALGPGSAFF. In nucleotides, the CDR3 is TGTGCCAGCAGCGTAGCTCTCGGGCCCGGGAGCGCTTTCTTT.

This chain uses TRBV30 with TRBJ2-1; 14 bases are shared with TRBD2. The CDR3 extends over 15 amino acids. Germline loops: CDR1 GTSNPN, CDR2 SVGIG (reference sequence). V lost 3 bases to trimming and J lost 7 bases; unmatched junction nucleotides: 5. CDR3 nucleotides: TGTGCCTGGAGCCTGGGGACTAGCGGGGGTAATGAGCAGTTCTTC. Translated, it gives CAWSLGTSGGNEQFF.

V usage is TRBV11-2 and J usage is TRBJ1-1; possibly TRBD1 for D (5 bases). Between the trimmed V and J ends, which lost 2 bases and 4 bases, there was a span of 11 bases. CDR1 is SGHAT and CDR2 is FQNNGV in the germline V gene. The CDR3 totals 14 residues. CDR3 DNA sequence: TGTGCCAGCAGCTTACCAGGGTTAGGCACTGAAGCTTTCTTT. Translated, it gives CASSLPGLGTEAFF.

This chain joins TRBV18 and TRBJ1-2, with TRBD1 matching 9 bases. Germline CDR1 reads KGHSH; CDR2 reads LQKENI. With V trimmed by 4 bases and J by 0 bases, 6 bases remained unmatched. The CDR3 length is 16 residues. The chain's CDR3 is CASSRGTGNTNYGYTF. In DNA, the CDR3 is TGTGCCAGCTCACGAGGGACAGGGAATACTAACTATGGCTACACCTTC.

The J gene is TRBJ2-5, the V gene TRBV7-6, with D possibly being TRBD1 (6 bases). Germline V gives CDR1 SGHVS, CDR2 FNYEAQ. Trimming left V 2 bases short and J 5 bases short, with 15 bases between. The CDR3 runs to 15 residues. The CDR3 reads CASSLFMGRGETQYF. The CDR3 DNA reads as TGTGCCAGCAGCTTATTTATGGGCAGGGGCGAGACCCAGTACTTC.

This clone was detected once. This chain links TRBV11-2 with TRBJ1-1; no firm D call. The germline V gene has CDR1 SGHAT and CDR2 FQNNGV. CDR3 length equals 15 residues. V lost 5 bases and J 3 bases, leaving 16 bases between the germline ends. Written as DNA, the CDR3 is TGTGCCAGCAGCCTGTTCGCGGGATTGGACACTGAAGCTTTCTTT. Its translation: CASSLFAGLDTEAFF.

The rearrangement uses TRBV9 and TRBJ1-1; the match to TRBD1 covers 10 bases. V lost 3 bases and J lost 7; bases outside the gene matches: 9. CDR1 SGDLS and CDR2 YYNGEE come from the germline V gene. The CDR3 covers 15 residues. The CDR3 is CASSGSTGGAVEAFF. The CDR3 bases are TGTGCCAGCAGCGGATCGACAGGGGGCGCGGTTGAAGCTTTCTTT.

The CDR3 sequence is CASSQGRGIRSYEQYF. The DNA of the CDR3 is TGCGCCAGCAGCCAAGGGAGGGGTATTAGGTCCTACGAGCAGTACTTC. The chain joins TRBV4-1 to TRBJ2-7, with D tentatively TRBD2 (6 bases). CDR1 and CDR2 (germline): MGHRA, YSYEKL. Deletions cut 1 base from V and 1 base from J, with 14 bases between. The CDR3 totals 16 residues.

The V and J genes are TRBV11-1 and TRBJ2-2, with 7 bases matching TRBD1. Looked up from germline, CDR1 is SGHAT and CDR2 is FQDESV (reference sequence). With V trimmed by 5 bases and J by 3 bases, 3 bases remained unmatched. The CDR3 length is 14 residues. This CDR3 reads CASSITGDTGELFF. CDR3 DNA sequence: TGTGCCAGCAGCATTACAGGGGACACCGGGGAGCTGTTTTTT.

The chain combines TRBV5-5 with TRBJ2-2; TRBD2 agrees at 7 bases. This CDR3 is 16 amino acids long. The ends lost 3 bases at V and 7 bases at J; junction bases unmatched: 12. Germline values: CDR1 SGHKS, CDR2 YYEKEE (reference sequence). CDR3 sequence reads: CASSSSGEGRGGELFF. CDR3 coding DNA: TGTGCCAGCAGCTCATCCGGGGAGGGACGCGGCGGGGAGCTGTTTTTT.

The chain employs TRBV7-2 and TRBJ2-7; no firm D call. Deletions cut 4 bases from V and 4 bases from J, with 11 bases between. The CDR3 loop spans 13 amino acids. Germline CDR1 SGHTA, CDR2 FQGNSA. CDR3: CASSSPPLYEQYF. CDR3 DNA sequence: TGTGCCAGCAGCTCTCCCCCCCTGTACGAGCAGTACTTC.

The chain links TRBV4-1 to TRBJ1-6; D ambiguous. V lost 1 base, J lost 0 bases, and 19 bases lay in between. The CDR3 has 20 residues. The germline V gene encodes CDR1 MGHRA and CDR2 YSYEKL. CDR3 DNA sequence: TGCGCCAGCAGCCAAGCGGTTTCGGGCGGGCCGGGCTCCTATAATTCACCCCTCCACTTT. Amino acid sequence: CASSQAVSGGPGSYNSPLHF.

V gene TRBV9 combines with J gene TRBJ2-3; 10 bases are a match to TRBD2. CDR1 is SGDLS and CDR2 is YYNGEE in the germline V gene. With 0 bases clipped from V and 10 bases from J, the junction kept 8 bases outside the gene matches. CDR3 length: 15 residues. This CDR3 is CASSVVSGGAYAQYF. Here the CDR3 DNA reads TGTGCCAGCAGCGTAGTGAGCGGGGGGGCCTATGCGCAGTATTTT.

This chain connects TRBV7-6 to TRBJ2-6; 8 bases match TRBD1. The CDR3 totals 17 residues. Trimming removed 0 bases from V and 3 bases from J; junction bases left unmatched: 4. Germline V CDR1 and CDR2: SGHVS, FNYEAQ. DNA for the CDR3: TGTGCCAGCAGCTTAGCTGGGACAGGTTATGGGGCCAACGTCCTGACTTTC. Translating it yields CASSLAGTGYGANVLTF.

The chain links TRBV18 to TRBJ1-2; the match to TRBD1 covers 8 bases. This CDR3 is 16 amino acids long. From germline, CDR1 is KGHSH and CDR2 LQKENI. With 2 bases clipped from V and 4 bases from J, the junction kept 9 bases outside the gene matches. The CDR3 DNA is TGTGCCAGCTCACCAATAGTGGCAGGGGGCGCCTATGGCTACACCTTC. Its translation: CASSPIVAGGAYGYTF.

This sequence joins TRBV25-1 and TRBJ1-5, with 9 bases matching TRBD1. Germline CDR1 is MGHDK and CDR2 is SYGVNS. This CDR3 spans 18 amino acids. Trimming took 5 bases from V and 0 from J; bases not matched to a gene: 11. The CDR3 here is CASSYRGTGLYSNQPQHF. CDR3 coding DNA: TGTGCCAGCAGTTATAGAGGGACAGGGCTGTATAGCAATCAGCCCCAGCATTTT.

CDR3 protein: CASSFISNTGELFF. DNA for the CDR3: TGTGCCAGCAGCTTTATTTCTAACACCGGGGAGCTGTTTTTT. The chain links TRBV11-3 to TRBJ2-2; D unclear. This CDR3 is 14 amino acids long. The V end was cut by 3 bases, the J end by 2 bases, with 7 bases between. CDR1 and CDR2 (germline): SGHNT, YENEEA.

This chain uses TRBV30 with TRBJ2-2; maybe TRBD2 (5 bases). Germline V gene sequence: CDR1 GTSNPN, CDR2 SVGIG (reference sequence). The CDR3 is 13 residues long. The V end was cut by 2 bases, the J end by 1 base, with 5 bases between. CDR3 region: CAWSRGNTGELFF. The CDR3 coding sequence is TGTGCCTGGAGTCGGGGGAACACCGGGGAGCTGTTTTTT. The complete variable domain, with remaining parts taken from reference TRBV30 and TRBJ2-2, reads SQTIHQWPATLVQPVGSPLSLECTVEGTSNPNLYWYRQAAGRGLQLLFYSVGIGQISSEVPQNLSASRPQDRQFILSSKKLLLSDSGFYLCAWSRGNTGELFFGEGSRLTVL.

The V call is TRBV4-3, the J call TRBJ2-1, with D possibly matching TRBD1 (5 bases). The CDR3 runs to 14 residues. CDR1 LGHNA and CDR2 YSLEER come from the germline V gene. Trimming shortened V by 1 base and J by 8 bases, and 12 bases separated the two germline ends. CDR3 amino acids: CASSQAGLGDEQFF. CDR3 coding DNA: TGCGCCAGCAGCCAAGCAGGGCTAGGGGATGAGCAGTTCTTC.

The V gene is TRBV4-1, the J gene TRBJ2-3, with 15 bases lining up with TRBD2. Unmatched junction bases numbered 1, after V lost 0 bases and J lost 3 bases. This CDR3 spans 17 amino acids. CDR1 and CDR2 (germline): MGHRA, YSYEKL. CDR3 sequence (DNA): TGCGCCAGCAGCCAAGATGGGACTAGCGGGGGGACAGATACGCAGTATTTT. This translates into CASSQDGTSGGTDTQYF.